Shown below are 8 T cell receptor beta chains from a single sample sequenced in a study of blood T cells in healthy people across ages. PCR was performed a second time for roughly 6 to 12 cycles using a sample-barcoded 5' primer and a J-beta primer mix. MiXCR, applied by TCRdb to the 5' RACE reads, yields one record per CDR3 protein. The top ten clones hold around 4% of a sample with about 1.5 million distinct CDR3 sequences, 35% to 45% of them seen once. Material for sequencing was blood. The receptor source for this set is a woman aged 18 to 35 in good health.

The V gene is TRBV7-8, the J gene TRBJ2-7; D uncertain. The CDR3 runs 14 residues. Germline V CDR1 and CDR2: SGHVS, FQNEAQ. Deletions cut 4 bases from V and 4 bases from J, with 14 bases between. CDR3 nucleotide sequence: TGTGCCAGCAGCTCGCCCGAGGTTTTTTACGAGCAGTACTTC. This gives the protein CASSSPEVFYEQYF.

The V call is TRBV12-3 or TRBV12-4, the J call TRBJ2-5; 8 nucleotides align to TRBD1. The better agreement between TRBJ2-7 and the DNA end casts doubt on the J call. This CDR3 is 15 amino acids long. CDR3 in amino acids: CASSILRGRVYEQYF. In DNA, the CDR3 is TGTGCCAGCAGTATCCTCAGGGGGCGCGTATACGAGCAGTACTTC.

This sequence joins TRBV4-1 and TRBJ1-1; D is uncertain. The CDR3 runs 16 residues. The V end lost 1 base, the J end lost 3 bases, and 15 bases lay between the germline ends. The germline V gene encodes CDR1 MGHRA and CDR2 YSYEKL. The CDR3 region is CASSQGGNPGYTEAFF. Here the CDR3 DNA reads TGCGCCAGCAGCCAAGGTGGCAACCCCGGATACACTGAAGCTTTCTTT.

This clonotype was counted between two and nine times. This rearrangement joins TRBV4-1 to TRBJ1-1; perhaps TRBD1 as D (6 bases). The CDR3 spans 17 residues. The V gene lost 0 bases and the J gene lost 4 bases, with 18 bases spanning the gap. Germline CDR1 is MGHRA and CDR2 is YSYEKL. CDR3 in DNA: TGCGCCAGCAGCCAAGACCTGATGGGGGGCAGGGGCACTGAAGCTTTCTTT. Amino acid sequence: CASSQDLMGGRGTEAFF.

The J gene is TRBJ2-3, the V gene TRBV15; possible D gene TRBD2, 5 bases. This CDR3 spans 14 amino acids. V lost 3 bases and J lost 6, with 13 bases in between. Germline CDR1 LNHNV, CDR2 YYDKDF (reference sequence). This CDR3 is CATSRMRAGDTQYF. The CDR3 DNA reads TGTGCCACCAGCAGGATGAGGGCCGGGGATACGCAGTATTTT. The variable domain in full, completed from reference TRBV15 and TRBJ2-3, reads DAMVIQNPRYQVTQFGKPVTLSCSQTLNHNVMYWYQQKSSQAPKLLFHYYDKDFNNEADTPDNFQSRRPNTSFCFLDIRSPGLGDTAMYLCATSRMRAGDTQYFGPGTRLTVL.

The chain uses TRBV7-8 and TRBJ2-1, with a tentative D call TRBD1 (5 bases). The V end was cut by 2 bases, the J end by 5 bases, with 16 bases between. The CDR3 is made up of 16 amino acids. Germline V gene sequence: CDR1 SGHVS, CDR2 FQNEAQ. In DNA, the CDR3 is TGTGCCAGCAGCTTAAGTTTTGGGGCGGCTAACAATGAGCAGTTCTTC. Translation gives CASSLSFGAANNEQFF.

The genes are TRBV9 and TRBJ1-1, with unresolved D. This CDR3 contains 14 residues. V gave up 6 bases and J gave up 5 bases, with 17 bases separating them. Germline lookup yields CDR1 SGDLS and CDR2 YYNGEE. CDR3 amino acids: CASTLGGAGTEAFF. CDR3 coding DNA: TGTGCCAGCACCCTGGGAGGCGCCGGGACTGAAGCTTTCTTT. The complete variable domain, with remaining parts taken from reference TRBV9 and TRBJ1-1, reads DSGVTQTPKHLITATGQRVTLRCSPRSGDLSVYWYQQSLDQGLQFLIQYYNGEERAKGNILERFSAQQFPDLHSELNLSSLELGDSALYFCASTLGGAGTEAFFGQGTRLTVV.

The chain combines TRBV7-6 with TRBJ2-7; no definite D call. This CDR3 spans 16 amino acids. V was clipped by 1 base and J by 6 bases, with 19 bases between them. Germline lookup yields CDR1 SGHVS and CDR2 FNYEAQ. The CDR3 protein is CASSLGAQTPFREQYF. CDR3 nucleotides: TGTGCCAGCAGCTTAGGCGCCCAGACCCCTTTTCGCGAGCAGTACTTC. The entire variable domain, with the rest obtained from reference TRBV7-6 and TRBJ2-7, is as follows: GAGVSQSPRYKVTKRGQDVALRCDPISGHVSLYWYRQALGQGPEFLTYFNYEAQQDKSGLPNDRFSAERPEGSISTLTIQRTEQRDSAMYRCASSLGAQTPFREQYFGPGTRLTVT.